Sequencing of this T cell receptor (beta chain) was carried out in a study of early T cells in non-severe SARS-CoV-2 infection. TCRdb re-called the 5' RACE reads with MiXCR, one entry per CDR3 protein. The sample shows 20,000 to 30,000 distinct CDR3 sequences, roughly 4.2% of them seen only once. This clonotype was detected ten times or more. The V gene's germline CDR1 is MDHEN and CDR2 SYDVKM. The CDR3 has 12 residues. Trimming cost V 3 bases and J 6 bases, with 8 bases left between them. The source of this sequence is an adult who was a healthcare worker with PCR-confirmed SARS-CoV-2 infection or an uninfected control (not recorded which). This chain uses TRBV28 with TRBJ1-1, with unresolved D. Sequencing used whole blood. The CDR3 loop is CASSFLESEAFF. The CDR3 region has the DNA TGTGCCAGCAGTTTTCTTGAATCTGAAGCTTTCTTT.